Here is one TCR beta chain with its context. The record originates from a study of cytomegalovirus exposure and HLA in healthy donors. Each donor was healthy, and each was a bone marrow donor. 13 Jbeta primers and 60 Vbeta primers were used for the PCR. Repertoires were generated with immunoSEQ multiplex PCR, while TCRdb's copy carries only in-frame clones and drops some. The repertoire includes around 120,000 clones, around two thirds of them detected once, and nearly 9.5% sits in the top ten. The germline CDR1 and CDR2 sequences are SNHLY and FYNNEI. V lost 3 bases and J lost 0, with 8 bases in between. There are 14 residues in the CDR3.

Sequencing input: PBMCs. This sequence originates from a woman in her 40s in good health and CMV-seropositive. V is TRBV2 and J is TRBJ1-1; no definite D call. The CDR3 bases are TGTGCCAGCAGTGAGGAGGGTCTGAACACTGAAGCTTTCTTT. Its translation is CASSEEGLNTEAFF.